A single sample gave rise to the 10 T cell receptor beta chains below, sequenced in a study of regulatory T cells in long-lasting Graves disease. The time point was: newly diagnosed GD, antithyroid drugs for less than 3 months. RNA extracted from PBMCs served as the sequencing template. iRepertoire HTBI primers and Arm-PCR of CDR3 regions built TCR beta libraries. TCRdb processed the multiplex PCR reads anew with MiXCR; each CDR3 protein has one entry. The repertoire holds about 620,000 distinct CDR3 sequences, with 16% as singletons. Separately, the same data were catalogued under a study of T cells in Graves' hyperthyroidism and ophthalmopathy.

The source material was peripheral blood mononuclear cells (PBMCs), sampled at new diagnosis, from a patient treated with antithyroid drugs. The receptors shown here come from a young woman with Graves disease.

The sample holds many counts of this clonotype. V usage is TRBV11-2 and J usage is TRBJ2-3, with TRBD2 as a possible D gene (6 bases). Per germline, CDR1 SGHAT and CDR2 FQNNGV. V lost 1 base and J lost 2, with 22 bases in between. This CDR3 spans 19 amino acids. The CDR3 sequence: CASSLGRWTTRGATDTQYF. CDR3 sequence (DNA): TGTGCCAGCAGCTTAGGTCGGTGGACGACTAGAGGGGCCACAGATACGCAGTATTTT.

This clonotype was seen many times. The chain employs TRBV28 and TRBJ1-6, with a weak D call TRBD1 (6 bases). The CDR3 runs 14 residues. Germline loops: CDR1 MDHEN, CDR2 SYDVKM. V dropped 4 bases and J dropped 10 bases, with 14 bases sitting between them. As DNA, the CDR3 is TGTGCCAGCAGTTCCCCACAGGGAGGGTCACCCCTCCACTTT. This sequence encodes CASSSPQGGSPLHF.

V and J are TRBV20-1 and TRBJ2-7; D gene ambiguous. Germline CDR1 is DFQATT and CDR2 is SNEGSKA (reference sequence). The CDR3 spans 12 residues. The V end was cut by 1 base, the J end by 2 bases, with 6 bases between. The CDR3 sequence is CSARGDPYEQYF. The CDR3 DNA follows: TGCAGTGCTAGAGGCGACCCCTACGAGCAGTACTTC.

For the CDR3, the DNA is TGTGCCAGCAGCCCATGGGGTTCCACTTACAATGAGCAGTACTTC. It yields the protein CASSPWGSTYNEQYF. This sequence joins TRBV7-2 and TRBJ2-7; D remains ambiguous. Per germline, CDR1 SGHTA and CDR2 FQGNSA. Trimming pared 5 bases from V and 7 bases from J, leaving 21 bases between. The CDR3 has 15 residues.

The chain couples TRBV5-8 to TRBJ2-5; TRBD1 or TRBD2 may be the D gene (5 bases each). The CDR3 loop spans 16 amino acids. V shed 3 bases and J shed 2 bases, with 17 bases lying between them. CDR1 and CDR2 (germline): SGHTS, YDEGEE. The CDR3 nucleotides are TGTGCCAGCAGCTCCGGGACGGATTCTCAACAAGAGACCCAGTACTTC. This sequence encodes CASSSGTDSQQETQYF.

There are many counts of this clonotype. The rearrangement links TRBV12-3 or TRBV12-4 to TRBJ1-2, with 12 bases identical to TRBD1. Trimming cost V 3 bases and J 7 bases; bases outside gene matches: 6. The CDR3 has 15 amino acids. DNA of the CDR3: TGTGCCAGCAGTTTGAGGGACAGGGGGCTTGCTGGCTACACCTTC. This translates into CASSLRDRGLAGYTF.

This clonotype was observed many times. The V call is TRBV28, the J call TRBJ1-1; a weak D match, TRBD1 (6 bases). This CDR3 contains 14 residues. Germline values: CDR1 MDHEN, CDR2 SYDVKM. V was cut by 4 bases and J by 2 bases, with 11 bases left in between. The CDR3 spells CASSSGTPNTEAFF. The CDR3 region has the DNA TGTGCCAGCAGTTCGGGGACACCTAACACTGAAGCTTTCTTT. The whole variable domain, filled in from reference TRBV28 and TRBJ1-1, reads DVKVTQSSRYLVKRTGEKVFLECVQDMDHENMFWYRQDPGLGLRLIYFSYDVKMKEKGDIPEGYSVSREKKERFSLILESASTNQTSMYLCASSSGTPNTEAFFGQGTRLTVV.

This clonotype was seen only a few times. In DNA, the CDR3 is TGCAGTGCTCCCGGGACAGGGCGGACCCTCCTAGCCAAAAACATTCAGTACTTC. It encodes CSAPGTGRTLLAKNIQYF. This chain connects TRBV20-1 to TRBJ2-4, with 9 positions matching TRBD1. The germline V gene has CDR1 DFQATT and CDR2 SNEGSKA (reference sequence). The trim removed 5 bases at V and 0 bases at J, leaving 14 bases unmatched. This CDR3 has 18 amino acids.

The chain recombines TRBV6-2 or TRBV6-3 with TRBJ1-2; D remains ambiguous. The germline V and J ends were trimmed by 10 bases and 4 bases, with 19 bases remaining between them. Germline loops: CDR1 MNHEY, CDR2 SVGEGT. This CDR3 contains 14 residues. CDR3 in amino acids: CATSLGSQTYGYTF. In nucleotides, the CDR3 is TGTGCCACCTCTCTGGGCAGCCAAACCTATGGCTACACCTTC.

This clonotype was seen a handful of times. The chain links TRBV7-9 to TRBJ2-2; perhaps TRBD1 as D (6 bases). V shed 2 bases and J shed 0 bases, with 7 bases lying between them. CDR3 length equals 15 residues. CDR1 SEHNR and CDR2 FQNEAQ come from the germline V gene (reference sequence). CDR3 DNA sequence: TGTGCCAGCAGCTTATGGGGGCCGAACACCGGGGAGCTGTTTTTT. It yields the protein CASSLWGPNTGELFF.